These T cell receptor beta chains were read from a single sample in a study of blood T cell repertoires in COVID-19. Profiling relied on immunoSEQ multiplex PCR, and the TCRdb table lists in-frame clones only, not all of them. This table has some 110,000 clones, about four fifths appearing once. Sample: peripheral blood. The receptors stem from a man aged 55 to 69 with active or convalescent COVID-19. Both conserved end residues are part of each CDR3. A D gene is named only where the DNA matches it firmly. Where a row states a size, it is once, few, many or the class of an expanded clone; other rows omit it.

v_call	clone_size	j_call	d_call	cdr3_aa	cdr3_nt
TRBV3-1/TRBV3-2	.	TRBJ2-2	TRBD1	CASSRQGGELFF	TGTGCCAGCAGCCGACAGGGTGGGGAGCTGTTTTTT
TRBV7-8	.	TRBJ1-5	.	CASSPTASGLPQHF	TGTGCCAGCAGCCCCACAGCATCTGGGCTGCCCCAGCATTTT
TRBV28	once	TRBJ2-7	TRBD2	CATLPSSGRTHEQYF	TGTGCCACCCTACCATCTAGCGGGAGGACACACGAGCAGTACTTC
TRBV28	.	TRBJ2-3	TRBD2	CASSFLAGARGDTQYF	TGTGCCAGCAGTTTCCTAGCGGGAGCCCGGGGAGATACGCAGTATTTT
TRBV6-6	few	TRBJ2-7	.	CASSYPGGRPSEQYF	TGTGCCAGCAGTTACCCGGGGGGCCGGCCTTCCGAGCAGTACTTC
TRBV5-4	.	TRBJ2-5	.	CASSLPDSQETQYF	TGTGCCAGCAGCTTGCCCGACAGCCAAGAGACCCAGTACTTC
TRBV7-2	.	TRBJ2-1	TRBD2	CASRSPGASGFNEQFF	TGTGCCAGCAGATCCCCCGGGGCTAGCGGCTTCAATGAGCAGTTCTTC
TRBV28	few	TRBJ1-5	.	CASRGVHNQPQHF	TGTGCCAGCAGAGGGGTTCACAATCAGCCCCAGCATTTT
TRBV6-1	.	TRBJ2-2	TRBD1	CASSPGTGNTGELFF	TGTGCCAGCAGTCCTGGGACAGGAAACACCGGGGAGCTGTTTTTT
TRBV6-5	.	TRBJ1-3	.	CASRSVGNTIYF	TGTGCCAGCAGATCCGTCGGAAACACCATATATTTT
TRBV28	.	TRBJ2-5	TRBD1	CASSPGTGRVETQYF	TGTGCCAGCAGTCCCGGGACAGGGAGGGTAGAGACCCAGTACTTC
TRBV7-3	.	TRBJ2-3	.	CASSLNPHTDTQYF	TGTGCCAGCAGCTTAAATCCCCACACAGATACGCAGTATTTT
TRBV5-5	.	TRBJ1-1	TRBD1	CASSLGPGQKNTEAFF	TGTGCCAGCAGCTTGGGGCCGGGACAGAAGAACACTGAAGCTTTCTTT
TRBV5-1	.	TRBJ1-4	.	CASSLGPVSEKLFF	TGCGCCAGCAGCTTGGGCCCGGTTAGCGAAAAACTGTTTTTT
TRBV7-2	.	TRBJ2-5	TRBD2	CASSPAGTSFETQYF	TGTGCCAGCTCCCCGGCCGGGACTAGCTTCGAGACCCAGTACTTC
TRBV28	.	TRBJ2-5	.	CASSLPGNQETQYF	TGTGCCAGCAGTTTACCAGGGAACCAAGAGACCCAGTACTTC
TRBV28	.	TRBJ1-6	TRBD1	CASAFRDREVLGHF	TGTGCCAGCGCTTTCCGGGACAGAGAGGTTCTGGGCCACTTT
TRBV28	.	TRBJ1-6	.	CASTAGSSYNSPLHF	TGTGCCAGCACCGCGGGGAGCTCCTATAATTCACCCCTCCACTTT
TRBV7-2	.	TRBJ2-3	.	CASSFLGRTDTQYF	TGTGCCAGCAGCTTCCTCGGGAGAACAGATACGCAGTATTTT
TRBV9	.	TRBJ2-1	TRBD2	CASSVELYTSGGYYNEQFF	TGTGCCAGCAGCGTCGAATTATATACTAGCGGGGGTTACTACAATGAGCAGTTCTTC
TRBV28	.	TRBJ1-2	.	CASSLSRVGGYTF	TGTGCCAGCAGTTTAAGCAGGGTAGGCGGCTACACCTTC
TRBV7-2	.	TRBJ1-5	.	CASSLWPNQPQHF	TGTGCCAGCAGCTTATGGCCTAATCAGCCCCAGCATTTT
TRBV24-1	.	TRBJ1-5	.	CATSDSGGNQPQHF	TGTGCCACCAGTGATTCAGGGGGCAATCAGCCCCAGCATTTT
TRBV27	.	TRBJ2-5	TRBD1	CASSLGGQGLGETQYF	TGTGCCAGCAGTTTAGGGGGACAGGGGCTAGGAGAGACCCAGTACTTC
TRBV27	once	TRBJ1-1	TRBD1	CASGPGQRSKTEAFF	TGTGCCAGCGGGCCGGGACAGAGGTCTAAAACTGAAGCTTTCTTT
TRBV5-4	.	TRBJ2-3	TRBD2	CASTPGGQGQDTQYF	TGTGCCAGCACACCGGGGGGGCAGGGGCAAGATACGCAGTATTTT